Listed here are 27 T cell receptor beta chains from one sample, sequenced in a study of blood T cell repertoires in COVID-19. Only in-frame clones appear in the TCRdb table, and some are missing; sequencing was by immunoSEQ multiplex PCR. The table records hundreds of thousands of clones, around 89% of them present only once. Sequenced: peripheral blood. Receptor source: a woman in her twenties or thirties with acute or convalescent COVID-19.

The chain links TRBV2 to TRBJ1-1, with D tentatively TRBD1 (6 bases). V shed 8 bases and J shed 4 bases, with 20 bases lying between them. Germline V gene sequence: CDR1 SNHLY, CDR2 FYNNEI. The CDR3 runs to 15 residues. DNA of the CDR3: TGTGCCAGCCGAGGGAGGGGGAACCGAGGCACTGAAGCTTTCTTT. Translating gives CASRGRGNRGTEAFF.

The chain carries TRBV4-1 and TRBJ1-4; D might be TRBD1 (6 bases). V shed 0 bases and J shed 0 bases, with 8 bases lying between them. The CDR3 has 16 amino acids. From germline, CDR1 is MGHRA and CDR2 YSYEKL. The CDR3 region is CASSQERTATNEKLFF. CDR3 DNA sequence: TGCGCCAGCAGCCAAGAAAGGACAGCAACTAATGAAAAACTGTTTTTT.

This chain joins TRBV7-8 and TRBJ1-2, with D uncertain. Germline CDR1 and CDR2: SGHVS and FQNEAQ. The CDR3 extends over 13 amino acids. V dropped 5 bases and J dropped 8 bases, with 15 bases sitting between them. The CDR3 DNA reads TGTGCCAGCAGCCTCGGGGAAGGCCTCGGCTACACCTTC. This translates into CASSLGEGLGYTF.

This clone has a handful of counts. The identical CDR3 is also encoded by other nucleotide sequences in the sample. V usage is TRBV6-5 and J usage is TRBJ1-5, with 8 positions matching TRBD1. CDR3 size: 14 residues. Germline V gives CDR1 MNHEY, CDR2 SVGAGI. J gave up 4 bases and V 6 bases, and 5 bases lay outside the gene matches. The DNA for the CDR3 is TGTGCCAGCAGACGGGACAGGAGTAATCAGCCCCAGCATTTT. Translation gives CASRRDRSNQPQHF.

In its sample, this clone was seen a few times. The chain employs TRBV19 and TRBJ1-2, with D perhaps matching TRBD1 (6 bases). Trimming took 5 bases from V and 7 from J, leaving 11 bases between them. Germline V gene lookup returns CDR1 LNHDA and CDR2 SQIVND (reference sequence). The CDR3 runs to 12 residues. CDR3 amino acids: CASSPDRFGYTF. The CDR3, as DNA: TGTGCCAGTAGTCCGGACAGATTTGGCTACACCTTC.

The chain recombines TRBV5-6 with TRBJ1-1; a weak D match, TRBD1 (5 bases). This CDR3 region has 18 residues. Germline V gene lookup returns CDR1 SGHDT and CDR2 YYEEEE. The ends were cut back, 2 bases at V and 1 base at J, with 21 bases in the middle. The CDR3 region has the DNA TGTGCCAGCAGCTTTAGGCCCCGTCAGGGATGGGAGAACACTGAAGCTTTCTTT. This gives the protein CASSFRPRQGWENTEAFF.

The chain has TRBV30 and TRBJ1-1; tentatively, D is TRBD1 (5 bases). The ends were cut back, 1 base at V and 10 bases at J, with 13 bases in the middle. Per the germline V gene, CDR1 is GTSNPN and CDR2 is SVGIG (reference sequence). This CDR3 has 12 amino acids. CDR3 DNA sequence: TGTGCCTGGAGTGCGTCAGGGTACCGAGCTTTCTTT. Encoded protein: CAWSASGYRAFF.

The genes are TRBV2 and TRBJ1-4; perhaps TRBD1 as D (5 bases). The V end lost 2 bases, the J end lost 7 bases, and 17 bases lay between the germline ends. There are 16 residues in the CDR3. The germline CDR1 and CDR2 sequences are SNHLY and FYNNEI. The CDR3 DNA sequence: TGTGCCAGCAGTGAACGGTGGGAGCCGGGGGTTGAAAAACTGTTTTTT. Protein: CASSERWEPGVEKLFF.

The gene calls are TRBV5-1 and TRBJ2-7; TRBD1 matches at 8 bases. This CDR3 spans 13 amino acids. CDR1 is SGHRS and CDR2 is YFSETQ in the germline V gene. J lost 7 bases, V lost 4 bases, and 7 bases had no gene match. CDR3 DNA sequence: TGCGCCAGCAGCCCAATGGACAGGGCAGAGCAGTACTTC. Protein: CASSPMDRAEQYF. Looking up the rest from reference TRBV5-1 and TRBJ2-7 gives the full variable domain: KAGVTQTPRYLIKTRGQQVTLSCSPISGHRSVSWYQQTPGQGLQFLFEYFSETQRNKGNFPGRFSGRQFSNSRSEMNVSTLELGDSALYLCASSPMDRAEQYFGPGTRLTVT.

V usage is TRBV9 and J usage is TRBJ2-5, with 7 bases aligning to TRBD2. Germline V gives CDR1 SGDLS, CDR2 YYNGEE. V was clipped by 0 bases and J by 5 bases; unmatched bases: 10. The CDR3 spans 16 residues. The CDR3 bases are TGTGCCAGCAGCGTAGCATGGACGGGGGGATCGGAGACCCAGTACTTC. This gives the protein CASSVAWTGGSETQYF.

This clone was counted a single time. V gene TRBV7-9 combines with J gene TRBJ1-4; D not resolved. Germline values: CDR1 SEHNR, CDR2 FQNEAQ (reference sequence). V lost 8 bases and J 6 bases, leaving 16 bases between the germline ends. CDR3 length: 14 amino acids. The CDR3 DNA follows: TGTGCCAGCGCGGGAAATGTGGTTTATGAAAAACTGTTTTTT. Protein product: CASAGNVVYEKLFF.

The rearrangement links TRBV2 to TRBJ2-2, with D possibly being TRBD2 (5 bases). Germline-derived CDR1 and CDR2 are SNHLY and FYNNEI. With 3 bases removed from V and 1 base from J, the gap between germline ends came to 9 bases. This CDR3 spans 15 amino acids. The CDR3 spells CASSDLRENTGELFF. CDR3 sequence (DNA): TGTGCCAGCAGTGACCTCCGGGAGAACACCGGGGAGCTGTTTTTT.

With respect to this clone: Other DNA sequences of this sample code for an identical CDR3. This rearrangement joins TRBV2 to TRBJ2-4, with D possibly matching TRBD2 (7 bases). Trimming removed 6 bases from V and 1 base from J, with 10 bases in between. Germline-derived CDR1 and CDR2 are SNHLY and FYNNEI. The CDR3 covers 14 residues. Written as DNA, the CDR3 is TGTGCCAGCAGCGAGGGGGGGGCCAAAAACATTCAGTACTTC. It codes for CASSEGGAKNIQYF.

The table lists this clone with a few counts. CDR3 protein: CASRRQGLNGYTF. CDR3 nucleotides: TGTGCCAGTAGAAGACAGGGGCTTAATGGCTACACCTTC. This chain links TRBV19 with TRBJ1-2; TRBD1 matches 8 bases. V shed 6 bases, J shed 6 bases, and the junction held 6 bases outside the gene matches. The CDR3 loop spans 13 amino acids. The germline gives CDR1 LNHDA, CDR2 SQIVND (reference sequence).

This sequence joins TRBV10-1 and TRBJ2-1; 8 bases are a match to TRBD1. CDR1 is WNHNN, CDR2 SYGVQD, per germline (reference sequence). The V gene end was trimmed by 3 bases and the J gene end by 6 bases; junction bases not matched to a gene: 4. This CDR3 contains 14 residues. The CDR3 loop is CASSDGDRGNEQFF. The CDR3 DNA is TGCGCCAGCAGTGACGGAGACAGGGGCAATGAGCAGTTCTTC.

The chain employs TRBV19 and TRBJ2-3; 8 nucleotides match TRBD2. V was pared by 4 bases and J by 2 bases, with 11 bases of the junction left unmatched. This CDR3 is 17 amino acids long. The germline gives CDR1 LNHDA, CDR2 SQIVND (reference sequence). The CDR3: CASSTEGLVWATDTQYF. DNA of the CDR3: TGTGCCAGTAGTACGGAGGGACTAGTATGGGCCACAGATACGCAGTATTTT.

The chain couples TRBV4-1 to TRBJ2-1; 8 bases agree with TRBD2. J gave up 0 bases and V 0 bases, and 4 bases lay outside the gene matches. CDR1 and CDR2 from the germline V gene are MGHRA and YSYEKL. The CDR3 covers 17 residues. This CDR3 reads CASSQDLLADSYNEQFF. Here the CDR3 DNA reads TGCGCCAGCAGCCAAGATCTACTAGCGGACTCCTACAATGAGCAGTTCTTC.

CDR3 DNA: TGTGCCAGCAGCGCCGGACAGTCCTCCTACAATGAGCAGTTCTTC. It is translated as CASSAGQSSYNEQFF. The chain joins TRBV7-6 to TRBJ2-1, with a weak D call TRBD1 (6 bases). V was cut by 5 bases and J by 0 bases, with 11 bases left in between. The CDR3 runs 15 residues. Germline V gene data show CDR1 as SGHVS and CDR2 as FNYEAQ. Full variable domain (rest looked up from reference TRBV7-6 and TRBJ2-1): GAGVSQSPRYKVTKRGQDVALRCDPISGHVSLYWYRQALGQGPEFLTYFNYEAQQDKSGLPNDRFSAERPEGSISTLTIQRTEQRDSAMYRCASSAGQSSYNEQFFGPGTRLTVL.

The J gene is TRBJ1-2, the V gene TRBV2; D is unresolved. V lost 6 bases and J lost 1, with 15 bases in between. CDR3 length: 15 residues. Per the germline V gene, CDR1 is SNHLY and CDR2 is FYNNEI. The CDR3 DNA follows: TGTGCCAGCAGGGATCGAAACCGAGGTAACTATGGCTACACCTTC. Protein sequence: CASRDRNRGNYGYTF.

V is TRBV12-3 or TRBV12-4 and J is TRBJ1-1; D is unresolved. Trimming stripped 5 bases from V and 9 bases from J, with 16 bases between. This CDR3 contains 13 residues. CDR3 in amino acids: CASSEGRASQAFF. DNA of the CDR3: TGTGCCAGCAGTGAGGGTAGGGCTTCTCAAGCTTTCTTT.

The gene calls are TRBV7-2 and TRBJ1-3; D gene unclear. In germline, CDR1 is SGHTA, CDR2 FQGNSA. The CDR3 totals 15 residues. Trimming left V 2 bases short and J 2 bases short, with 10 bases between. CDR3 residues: CASSLKGSAGNTIYF. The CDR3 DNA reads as TGTGCCAGCAGCTTAAAAGGGAGCGCTGGAAACACCATATATTTT.

As DNA, the CDR3 is TGTGCCAGCAATTTGCGGGGGACCCAAGAGACCCAGTACTTC. This gives the protein CASNLRGTQETQYF. V is TRBV2 and J is TRBJ2-5; 7 nucleotides line up with TRBD2. V dropped 7 bases and J dropped 1; count of bases not matched to a gene: 6. Per the germline V gene, CDR1 is SNHLY and CDR2 is FYNNEI. The CDR3 is 14 amino acids.

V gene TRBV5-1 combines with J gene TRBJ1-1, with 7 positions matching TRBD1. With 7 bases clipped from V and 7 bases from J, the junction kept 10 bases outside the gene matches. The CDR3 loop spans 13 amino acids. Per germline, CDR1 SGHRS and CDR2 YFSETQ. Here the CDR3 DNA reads TGCGCCAGCGTACAGGGGCCGGGTTTTGAAGCTTTCTTT. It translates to CASVQGPGFEAFF. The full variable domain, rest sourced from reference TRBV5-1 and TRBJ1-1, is KAGVTQTPRYLIKTRGQQVTLSCSPISGHRSVSWYQQTPGQGLQFLFEYFSETQRNKGNFPGRFSGRQFSNSRSEMNVSTLELGDSALYLCASVQGPGFEAFFGQGTRLTVV.

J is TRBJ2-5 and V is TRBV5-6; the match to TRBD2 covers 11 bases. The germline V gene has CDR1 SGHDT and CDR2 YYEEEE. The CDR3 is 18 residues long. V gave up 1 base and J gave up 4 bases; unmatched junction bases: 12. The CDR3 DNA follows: TGTGCCAGCAGCTTGTCAACACTAGCGGGGGCCGACGGAGAGACCCAGTACTTC. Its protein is CASSLSTLAGADGETQYF.

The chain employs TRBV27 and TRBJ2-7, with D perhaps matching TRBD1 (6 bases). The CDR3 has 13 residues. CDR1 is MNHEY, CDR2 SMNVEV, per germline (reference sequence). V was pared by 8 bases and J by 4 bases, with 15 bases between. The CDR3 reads CASQSSGTYEQYF. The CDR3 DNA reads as TGTGCCAGCCAAAGCAGTGGGACATACGAGCAGTACTTC.

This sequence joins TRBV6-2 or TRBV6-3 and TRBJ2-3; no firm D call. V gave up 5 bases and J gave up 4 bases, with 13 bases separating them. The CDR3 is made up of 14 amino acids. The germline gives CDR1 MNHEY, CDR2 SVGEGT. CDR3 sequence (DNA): TGTGCCAGCAGTCCCAGATATCCCCCAGATACGCAGTATTTT. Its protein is CASSPRYPPDTQYF.

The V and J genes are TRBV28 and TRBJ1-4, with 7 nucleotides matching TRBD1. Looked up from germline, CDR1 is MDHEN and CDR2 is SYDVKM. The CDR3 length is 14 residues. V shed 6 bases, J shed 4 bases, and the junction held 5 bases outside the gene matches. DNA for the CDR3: TGTGCCAGCAGCCTGACAGGGATTAATGAAAAACTGTTTTTT. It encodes CASSLTGINEKLFF.